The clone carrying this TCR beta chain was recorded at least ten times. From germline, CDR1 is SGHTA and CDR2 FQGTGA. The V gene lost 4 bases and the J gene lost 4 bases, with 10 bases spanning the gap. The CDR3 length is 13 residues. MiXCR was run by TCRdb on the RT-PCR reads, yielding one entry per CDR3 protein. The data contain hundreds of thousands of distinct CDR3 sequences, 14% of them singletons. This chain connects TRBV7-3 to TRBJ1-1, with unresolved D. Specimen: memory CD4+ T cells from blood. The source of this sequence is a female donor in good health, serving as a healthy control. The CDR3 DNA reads TGTGCCAGCAGCTCTACCCCGGGCACTGAAGCTTTCTTT. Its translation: CASSSTPGTEAFF.